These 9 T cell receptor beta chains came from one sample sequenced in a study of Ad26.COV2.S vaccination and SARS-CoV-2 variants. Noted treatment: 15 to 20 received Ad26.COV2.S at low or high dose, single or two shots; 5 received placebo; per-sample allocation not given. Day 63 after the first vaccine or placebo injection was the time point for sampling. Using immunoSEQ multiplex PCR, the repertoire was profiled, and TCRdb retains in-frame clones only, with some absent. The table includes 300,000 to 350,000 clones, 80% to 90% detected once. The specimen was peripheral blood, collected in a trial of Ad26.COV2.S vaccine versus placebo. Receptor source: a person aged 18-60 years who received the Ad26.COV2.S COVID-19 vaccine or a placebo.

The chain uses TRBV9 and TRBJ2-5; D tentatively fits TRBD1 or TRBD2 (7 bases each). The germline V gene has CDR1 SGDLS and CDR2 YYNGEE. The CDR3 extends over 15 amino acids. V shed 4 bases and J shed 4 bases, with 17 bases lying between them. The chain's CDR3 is CASSTRQGGGETQYF. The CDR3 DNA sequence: TGTGCCAGCAGCACCCGACAGGGCGGGGGAGAGACCCAGTACTTC. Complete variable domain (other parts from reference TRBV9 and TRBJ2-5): DSGVTQTPKHLITATGQRVTLRCSPRSGDLSVYWYQQSLDQGLQFLIQYYNGEERAKGNILERFSAQQFPDLHSELNLSSLELGDSALYFCASSTRQGGGETQYFGPGTRLLVL.

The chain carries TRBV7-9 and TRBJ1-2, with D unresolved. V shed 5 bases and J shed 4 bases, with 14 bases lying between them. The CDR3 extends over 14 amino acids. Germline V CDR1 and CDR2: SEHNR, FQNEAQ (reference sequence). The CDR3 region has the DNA TGTGCCAGCAGCCTGGTTGAAGGGCCCTATGGCTACACCTTC. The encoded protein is CASSLVEGPYGYTF.

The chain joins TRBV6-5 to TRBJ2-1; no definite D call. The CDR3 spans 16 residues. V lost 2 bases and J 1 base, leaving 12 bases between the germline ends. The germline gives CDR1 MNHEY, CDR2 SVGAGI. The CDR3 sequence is CASSYPTKRSYNEQFF. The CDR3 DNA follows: TGTGCCAGCAGTTACCCCACTAAGCGTTCCTACAATGAGCAGTTCTTC.

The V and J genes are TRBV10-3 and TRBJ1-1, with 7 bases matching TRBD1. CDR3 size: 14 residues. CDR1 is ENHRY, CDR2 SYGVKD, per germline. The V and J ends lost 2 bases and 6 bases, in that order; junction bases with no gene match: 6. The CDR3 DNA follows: TGTGCCATCAGTGAGCTAGGGGGCGTCTCTGAAGCTTTCTTT. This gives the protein CAISELGGVSEAFF.

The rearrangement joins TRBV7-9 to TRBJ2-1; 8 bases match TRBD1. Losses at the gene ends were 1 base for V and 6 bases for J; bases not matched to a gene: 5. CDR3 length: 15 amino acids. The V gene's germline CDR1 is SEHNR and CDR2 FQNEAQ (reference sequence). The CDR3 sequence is CASSLEDRASNEQFF. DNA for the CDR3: TGTGCCAGCAGCTTAGAGGACAGGGCCAGCAATGAGCAGTTCTTC.

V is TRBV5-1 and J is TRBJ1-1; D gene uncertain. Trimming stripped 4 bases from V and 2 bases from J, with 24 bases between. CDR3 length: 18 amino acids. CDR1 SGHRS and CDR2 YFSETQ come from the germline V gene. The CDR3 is CASSLSSGLGSLNTEAFF. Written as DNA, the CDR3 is TGCGCCAGCAGCCTCTCGTCAGGACTGGGTTCTCTAAACACTGAAGCTTTCTTT.

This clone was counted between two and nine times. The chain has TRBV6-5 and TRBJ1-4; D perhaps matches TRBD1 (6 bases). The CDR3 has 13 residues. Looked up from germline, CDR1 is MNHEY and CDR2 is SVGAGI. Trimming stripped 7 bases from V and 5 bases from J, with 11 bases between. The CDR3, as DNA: TGTGCCAGCATTAATAGGGGGAATGAAAAACTGTTTTTT. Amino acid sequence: CASINRGNEKLFF.

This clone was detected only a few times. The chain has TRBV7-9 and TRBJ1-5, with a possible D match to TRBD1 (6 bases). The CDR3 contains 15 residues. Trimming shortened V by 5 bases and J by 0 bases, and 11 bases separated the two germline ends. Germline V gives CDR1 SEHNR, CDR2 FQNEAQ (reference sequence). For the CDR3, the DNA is TGTGCCAGCAGCCTAGGGGGAGTTAGCAATCAGCCCCAGCATTTT. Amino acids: CASSLGGVSNQPQHF.

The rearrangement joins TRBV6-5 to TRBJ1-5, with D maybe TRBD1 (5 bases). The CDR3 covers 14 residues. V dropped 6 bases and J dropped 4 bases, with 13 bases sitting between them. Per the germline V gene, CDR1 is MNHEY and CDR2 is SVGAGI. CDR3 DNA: TGTGCCAGCAGACGAACTGAGGGGAATCAGCCCCAGCATTTT. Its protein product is CASRRTEGNQPQHF.